What follows are 21 T cell receptor beta chains derived from one specimen sequenced in a study of blood T cell repertoires in COVID-19. The assay was immunoSEQ multiplex PCR, and TCRdb's table has in-frame clones only and misses some. The profile shows about 270,000 clones, about 87% of them singletons. The sequenced sample consisted of PBMCs or T cells enriched from blood (not recorded which). Source of these receptors: a woman in her twenties or thirties with acute COVID-19.

The gene calls are TRBV24-1 and TRBJ1-2, with TRBD1 identical over 9 bases. The length of the CDR3 is 14 residues. Trimming took 3 bases from V and 8 from J; bases not matched to a gene: 6. From germline, CDR1 is KGHDR and CDR2 SFDVKD. This CDR3 reads CATSDTRDRVGYTF. In DNA, the CDR3 is TGTGCCACCAGTGATACCCGGGACAGGGTCGGCTACACCTTC.

The V gene is TRBV19, the J gene TRBJ2-3; D gene ambiguous. Trimming took off 6 bases at V and 1 base at J, with 5 bases between the two ends. The V gene's germline CDR1 is LNHDA and CDR2 SQIVND (reference sequence). The length of the CDR3 is 12 residues. CDR3 in DNA: TGTGCCAGTAGCCCAGGCACAGATACGCAGTATTTT. The encoded protein is CASSPGTDTQYF. The whole variable domain, filled in from reference TRBV19 and TRBJ2-3, reads DGGITQSPKYLFRKEGQNVTLSCEQNLNHDAMYWYRQDPGQGLRLIYYSQIVNDFQKGDIAEGYSVSREKKESFPLTVTSAQKNPTAFYLCASSPGTDTQYFGPGTRLTVL.

This sequence joins TRBV11-2 and TRBJ2-5; unclear D gene. The CDR3 is 14 residues long. The germline V gene encodes CDR1 SGHAT and CDR2 FQNNGV. Trimming removed 3 bases at V and 2 bases at J, with 10 bases between. The DNA for the CDR3 is TGTGCCAGCAGCTTGCTGTATGAGCAAGAGACCCAGTACTTC. Protein product: CASSLLYEQETQYF.

The gene calls are TRBV27 and TRBJ2-7; 8 bases are a match to TRBD1. The germline gives CDR1 MNHEY, CDR2 SMNVEV (reference sequence). With 4 bases clipped from V and 1 base from J, the junction kept 6 bases outside the gene matches. The CDR3 is 15 residues long. This CDR3 is CASSSGTGGSYEQYF. CDR3 sequence (DNA): TGTGCCAGCAGTTCCGGGACAGGAGGGTCCTACGAGCAGTACTTC.

This chain links TRBV6-5 with TRBJ2-7; a possible D gene is TRBD1 (5 bases). This CDR3 comprises 12 residues. Germline-derived CDR1 and CDR2 are MNHEY and SVGAGI. With 6 bases removed from V and 3 bases from J, the gap between germline ends came to 9 bases. The CDR3 spells CASSREGYEQYF. In DNA form, the CDR3 reads TGTGCCAGCAGCAGGGAAGGCTACGAGCAGTACTTC.

V gene TRBV24-1 combines with J gene TRBJ1-2; unclear D gene. Per germline, CDR1 KGHDR and CDR2 SFDVKD. V shed 3 bases and J shed 8 bases, with 6 bases lying between them. The CDR3 length is 11 residues. CDR3 nucleotides: TGTGCCACCAGTGATGGGAGCGGCTACACCTTC. Residues: CATSDGSGYTF.

The CDR3 DNA reads as TGCGCCAGCAGCCGATGGGGGGGCGACTCCCTCACCGGGGAGCTGTTTTTT. This encodes CASSRWGGDSLTGELFF. J is TRBJ2-2 and V is TRBV4-1, with D perhaps TRBD2 (7 bases). This CDR3 comprises 17 residues. Trimming left V 4 bases short and J 4 bases short, with 19 bases between. Germline values: CDR1 MGHRA, CDR2 YSYEKL.

The CDR3 coding sequence is TGTGCCAGCAGTTACGGACAGGTTGGCACTGAAGCTTTCTTT. This codes for CASSYGQVGTEAFF. The gene calls are TRBV6-5 and TRBJ1-1; 7 nucleotides match TRBD1. The CDR3 totals 14 residues. V lost 2 bases to trimming and J lost 4 bases; unmatched junction nucleotides: 4. Germline assignment: CDR1 MNHEY and CDR2 SVGAGI.

The chain uses TRBV9 and TRBJ2-2, with 7 bases identical to TRBD2. With V trimmed by 8 bases and J by 9 bases, 10 bases remained unmatched. The CDR3 runs 13 residues. Germline loops: CDR1 SGDLS, CDR2 YYNGEE. CDR3 nucleotides: TGTGCCAGTGCCTGGGAGGGCCTACGGGAGCTGTTTTTT. Its protein product is CASAWEGLRELFF.

V gene TRBV28 combines with J gene TRBJ2-7; 11 bases are shared with TRBD1. There are 15 residues in the CDR3. The V gene's germline CDR1 is MDHEN and CDR2 SYDVKM. J was trimmed by 3 bases and V by 6 bases; bases with no gene match: 7. Written as DNA, the CDR3 is TGTGCCAGCAGCCACACGGACAGGGGGCTCTACGAGCAGTACTTC. It specifies CASSHTDRGLYEQYF.

This chain uses TRBV9 with TRBJ1-2; 7 bases line up with TRBD1. The CDR3 loop spans 16 amino acids. J lost 4 bases, V lost 0 bases, and 9 bases had no gene match. Germline assignment: CDR1 SGDLS and CDR2 YYNGEE. The CDR3 bases are TGTGCCAGCAGCGTAGAAGGACAGGTCGGGTTCTATGGCTACACCTTC. Translation gives CASSVEGQVGFYGYTF.

This clone was counted only a few times. The chain links TRBV9 to TRBJ2-7; 12 bases fit TRBD1. Per germline, CDR1 SGDLS and CDR2 YYNGEE. With V trimmed by 7 bases and J by 7 bases, 9 bases remained unmatched. CDR3 size: 14 residues. CDR3 protein: CASLGGQGAIEQYF. CDR3 DNA: TGTGCCAGCCTGGGGGGACAGGGGGCTATTGAGCAGTACTTC.

The chain combines TRBV6-2 or TRBV6-3 with TRBJ2-7; D perhaps matches TRBD1 (5 bases). Looked up from germline, CDR1 is MNHEY and CDR2 is SVGEGT. The CDR3 contains 14 residues. V dropped 5 bases and J dropped 0 bases, with 11 bases sitting between them. The CDR3 bases are TGTGCCAGCAGTCCCCCGGACAACTCCTACGAGCAGTACTTC. It codes for CASSPPDNSYEQYF.

This sequence joins TRBV7-6 and TRBJ1-6, with D maybe TRBD1 (6 bases). Germline V CDR1 and CDR2: SGHVS, FNYEAQ. V was trimmed by 6 bases and J by 10 bases, leaving 13 bases between them. This CDR3 is built from 13 residues. The CDR3 loop is CASSPGVGSPLHF. The CDR3 DNA reads as TGTGCCAGCAGTCCAGGGGTCGGGTCACCCCTCCACTTT.

This clone was seen repeatedly, ten times or more. The chain uses TRBV11-2 and TRBJ2-7; 9 nucleotides line up with TRBD2. CDR3 length: 16 residues. The germline V gene encodes CDR1 SGHAT and CDR2 FQNNGV. V lost 5 bases and J lost 5; bases outside the gene matches: 13. The CDR3 DNA reads TGTGCCAGCAGCACAATGGCTAGCGGGACAGCCCACGAGCAGTACTTC. This encodes CASSTMASGTAHEQYF.

The gene calls are TRBV27 and TRBJ2-1; unclear D gene. V lost 3 bases to trimming and J lost 7 bases, with 25 bases between them. In germline, CDR1 is MNHEY, CDR2 SMNVEV (reference sequence). The CDR3 sequence is 18 residues long. The CDR3 reads CASSFYQRGLQYPNEQFF. The CDR3 DNA sequence: TGTGCCAGCAGTTTTTATCAGCGAGGCCTCCAATATCCGAATGAGCAGTTCTTC.

V is TRBV25-1 and J is TRBJ1-3, with D possibly being TRBD1 (5 bases). The CDR3 is 15 amino acids. CDR1 MGHDK and CDR2 SYGVNS come from the germline V gene. V dropped 3 bases and J dropped 3 bases, with 12 bases sitting between them. CDR3 loop: CASSDVYQGGNTIYF. CDR3 coding DNA: TGTGCCAGCAGTGATGTTTACCAGGGTGGAAACACCATATATTTT.

The gene calls are TRBV28 and TRBJ2-7; the D gene is possibly TRBD1 (7 bases). Looked up from germline, CDR1 is MDHEN and CDR2 is SYDVKM. Trimming took 2 bases from V and 0 from J, leaving 23 bases between them. The CDR3 runs 19 residues. The CDR3 is CASSLAGQWGVGTSYEQYF. The CDR3 region has the DNA TGTGCCAGCAGTTTAGCGGGACAGTGGGGAGTCGGAACCTCCTACGAGCAGTACTTC.

This clone occurred once. The gene calls are TRBV7-6 and TRBJ2-2, with 14 bases that match TRBD2. The trim removed 1 base at V and 4 bases at J, leaving 5 bases unmatched. The germline CDR1 and CDR2 sequences are SGHVS and FNYEAQ. CDR3 size: 18 residues. The CDR3: CASSLEGLAGVVTGELFF. The DNA of the CDR3 is TGTGCCAGCAGCTTAGAGGGACTAGCGGGAGTTGTCACCGGGGAGCTGTTTTTT. Together with reference TRBV7-6 and TRBJ2-2, the CDR3 gives the full variable domain: GAGVSQSPRYKVTKRGQDVALRCDPISGHVSLYWYRQALGQGPEFLTYFNYEAQQDKSGLPNDRFSAERPEGSISTLTIQRTEQRDSAMYRCASSLEGLAGVVTGELFFGEGSRLTVL.

This clone showed up just a few times. The chain has TRBV6-5 and TRBJ2-7; D may be TRBD2 (5 bases). This CDR3 has 14 residues. The germline V gene encodes CDR1 MNHEY and CDR2 SVGAGI. V lost 6 bases and J lost 2, with 14 bases in between. CDR3: CASSLPGKTYEQYF. CDR3 nucleotides: TGTGCCAGCAGCTTACCGGGGAAGACCTACGAGCAGTACTTC.

The V gene is TRBV9, the J gene TRBJ1-2, with 8 nucleotides matching TRBD1. This CDR3 is built from 13 residues. Per the germline V gene, CDR1 is SGDLS and CDR2 is YYNGEE. The J segment lost 5 bases and the V segment lost 3 bases, leaving 3 bases of the junction unmatched. The CDR3 region has the DNA TGTGCCAGCAGCGCCACAGGGGGGTATGGCTACACCTTC. Translation: CASSATGGYGYTF.